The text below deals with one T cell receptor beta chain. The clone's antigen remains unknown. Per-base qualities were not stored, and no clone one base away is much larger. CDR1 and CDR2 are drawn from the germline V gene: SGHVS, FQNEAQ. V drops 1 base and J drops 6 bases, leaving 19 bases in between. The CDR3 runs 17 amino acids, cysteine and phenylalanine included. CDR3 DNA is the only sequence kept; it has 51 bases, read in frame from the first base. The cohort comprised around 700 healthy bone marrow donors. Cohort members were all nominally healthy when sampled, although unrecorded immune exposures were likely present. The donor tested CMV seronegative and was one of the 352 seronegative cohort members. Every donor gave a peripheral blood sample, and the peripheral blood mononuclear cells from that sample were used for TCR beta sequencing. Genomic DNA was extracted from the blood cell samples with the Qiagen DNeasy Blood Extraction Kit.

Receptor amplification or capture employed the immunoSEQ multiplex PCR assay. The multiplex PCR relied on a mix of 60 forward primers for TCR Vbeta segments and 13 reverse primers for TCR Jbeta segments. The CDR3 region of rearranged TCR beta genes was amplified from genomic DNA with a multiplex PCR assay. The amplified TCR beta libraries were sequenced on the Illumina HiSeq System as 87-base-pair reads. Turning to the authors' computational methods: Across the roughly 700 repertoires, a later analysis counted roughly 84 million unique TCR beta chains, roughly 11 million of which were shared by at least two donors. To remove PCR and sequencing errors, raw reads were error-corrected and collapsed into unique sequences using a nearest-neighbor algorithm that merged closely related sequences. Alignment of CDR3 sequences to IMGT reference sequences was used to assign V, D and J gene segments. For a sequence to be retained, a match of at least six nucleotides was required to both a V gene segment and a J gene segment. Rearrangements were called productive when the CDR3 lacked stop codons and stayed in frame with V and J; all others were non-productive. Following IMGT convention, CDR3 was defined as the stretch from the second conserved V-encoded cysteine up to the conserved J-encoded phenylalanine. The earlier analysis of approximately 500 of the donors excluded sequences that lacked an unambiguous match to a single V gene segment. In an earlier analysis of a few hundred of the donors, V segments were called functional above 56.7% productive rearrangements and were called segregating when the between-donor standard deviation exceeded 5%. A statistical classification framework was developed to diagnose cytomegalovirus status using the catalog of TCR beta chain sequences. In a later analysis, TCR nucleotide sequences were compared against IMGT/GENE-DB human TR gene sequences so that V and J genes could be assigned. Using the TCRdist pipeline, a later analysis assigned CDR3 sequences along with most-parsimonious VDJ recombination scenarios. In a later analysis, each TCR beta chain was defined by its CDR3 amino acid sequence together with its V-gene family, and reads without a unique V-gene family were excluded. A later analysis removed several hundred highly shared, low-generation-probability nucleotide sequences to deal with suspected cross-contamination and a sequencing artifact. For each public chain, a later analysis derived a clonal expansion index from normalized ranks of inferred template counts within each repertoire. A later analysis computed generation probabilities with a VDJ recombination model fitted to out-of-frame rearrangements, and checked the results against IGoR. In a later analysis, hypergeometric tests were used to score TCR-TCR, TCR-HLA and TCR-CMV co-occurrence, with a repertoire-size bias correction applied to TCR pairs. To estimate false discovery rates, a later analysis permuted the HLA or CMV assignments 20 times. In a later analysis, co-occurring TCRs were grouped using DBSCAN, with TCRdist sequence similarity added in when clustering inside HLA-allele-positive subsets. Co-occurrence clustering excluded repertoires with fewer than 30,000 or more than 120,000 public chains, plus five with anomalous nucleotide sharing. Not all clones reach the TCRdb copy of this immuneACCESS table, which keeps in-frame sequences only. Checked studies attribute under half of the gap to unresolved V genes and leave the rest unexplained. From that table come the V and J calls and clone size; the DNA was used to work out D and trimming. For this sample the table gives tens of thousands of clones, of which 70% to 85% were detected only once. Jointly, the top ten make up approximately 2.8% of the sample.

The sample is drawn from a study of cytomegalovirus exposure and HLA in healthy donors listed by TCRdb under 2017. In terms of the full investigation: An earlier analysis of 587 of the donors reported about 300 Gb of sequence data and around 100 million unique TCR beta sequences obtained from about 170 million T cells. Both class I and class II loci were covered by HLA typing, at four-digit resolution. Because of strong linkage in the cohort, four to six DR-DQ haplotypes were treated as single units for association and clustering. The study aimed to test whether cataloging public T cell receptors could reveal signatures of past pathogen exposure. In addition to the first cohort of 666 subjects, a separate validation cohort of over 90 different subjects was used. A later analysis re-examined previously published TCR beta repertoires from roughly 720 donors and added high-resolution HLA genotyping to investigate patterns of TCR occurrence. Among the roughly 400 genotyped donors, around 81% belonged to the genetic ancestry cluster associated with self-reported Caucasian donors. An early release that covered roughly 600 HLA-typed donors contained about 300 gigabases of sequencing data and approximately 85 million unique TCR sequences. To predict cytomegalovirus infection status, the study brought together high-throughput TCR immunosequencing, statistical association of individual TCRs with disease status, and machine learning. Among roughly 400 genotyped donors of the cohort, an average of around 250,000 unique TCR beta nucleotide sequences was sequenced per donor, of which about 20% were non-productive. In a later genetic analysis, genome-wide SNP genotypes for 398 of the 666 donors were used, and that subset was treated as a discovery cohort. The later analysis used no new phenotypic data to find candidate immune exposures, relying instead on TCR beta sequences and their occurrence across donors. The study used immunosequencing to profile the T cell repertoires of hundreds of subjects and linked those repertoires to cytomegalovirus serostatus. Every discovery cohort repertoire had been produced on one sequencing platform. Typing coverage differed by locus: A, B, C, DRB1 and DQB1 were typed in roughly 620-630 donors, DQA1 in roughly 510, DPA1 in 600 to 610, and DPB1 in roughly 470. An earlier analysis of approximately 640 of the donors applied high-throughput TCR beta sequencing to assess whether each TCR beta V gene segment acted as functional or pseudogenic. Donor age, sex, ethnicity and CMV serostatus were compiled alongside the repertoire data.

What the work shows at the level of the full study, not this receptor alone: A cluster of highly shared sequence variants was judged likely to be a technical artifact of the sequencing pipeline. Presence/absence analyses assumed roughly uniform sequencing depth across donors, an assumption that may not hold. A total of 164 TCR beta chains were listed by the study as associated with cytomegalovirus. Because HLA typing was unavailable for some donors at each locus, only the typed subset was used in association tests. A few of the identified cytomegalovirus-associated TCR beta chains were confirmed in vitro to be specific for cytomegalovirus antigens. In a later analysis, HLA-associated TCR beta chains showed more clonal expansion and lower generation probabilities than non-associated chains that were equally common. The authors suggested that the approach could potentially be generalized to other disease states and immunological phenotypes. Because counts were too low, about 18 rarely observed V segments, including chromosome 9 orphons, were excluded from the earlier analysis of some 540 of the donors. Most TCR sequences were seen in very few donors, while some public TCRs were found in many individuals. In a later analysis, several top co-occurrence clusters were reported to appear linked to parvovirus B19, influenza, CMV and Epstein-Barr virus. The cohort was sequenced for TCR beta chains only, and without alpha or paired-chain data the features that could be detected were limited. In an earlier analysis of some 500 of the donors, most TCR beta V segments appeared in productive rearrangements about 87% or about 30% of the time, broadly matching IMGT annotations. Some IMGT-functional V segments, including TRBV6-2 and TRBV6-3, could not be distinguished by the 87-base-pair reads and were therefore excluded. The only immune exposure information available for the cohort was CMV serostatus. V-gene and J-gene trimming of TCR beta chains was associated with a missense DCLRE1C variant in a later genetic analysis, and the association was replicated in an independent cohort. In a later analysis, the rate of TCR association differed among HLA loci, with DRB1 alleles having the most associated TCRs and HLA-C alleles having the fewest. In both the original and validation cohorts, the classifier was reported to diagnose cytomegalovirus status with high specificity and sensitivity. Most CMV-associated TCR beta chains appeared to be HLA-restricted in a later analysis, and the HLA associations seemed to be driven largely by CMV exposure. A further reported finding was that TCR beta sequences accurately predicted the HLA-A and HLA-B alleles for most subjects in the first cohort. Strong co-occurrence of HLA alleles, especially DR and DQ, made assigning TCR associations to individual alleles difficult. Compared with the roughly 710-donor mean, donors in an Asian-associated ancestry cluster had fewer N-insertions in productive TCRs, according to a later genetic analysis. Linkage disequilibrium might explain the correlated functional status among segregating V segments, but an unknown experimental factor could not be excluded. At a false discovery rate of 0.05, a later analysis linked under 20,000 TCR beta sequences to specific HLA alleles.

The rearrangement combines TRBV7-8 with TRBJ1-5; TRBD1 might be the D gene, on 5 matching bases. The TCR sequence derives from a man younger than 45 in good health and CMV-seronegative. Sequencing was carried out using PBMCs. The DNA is TGTGCCAGCAGCTTAGGTCCGGATCAGGGTTGGGTTCAGCCCCAGCATTTT. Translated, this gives CASSLGPDQGWVQPQHF.